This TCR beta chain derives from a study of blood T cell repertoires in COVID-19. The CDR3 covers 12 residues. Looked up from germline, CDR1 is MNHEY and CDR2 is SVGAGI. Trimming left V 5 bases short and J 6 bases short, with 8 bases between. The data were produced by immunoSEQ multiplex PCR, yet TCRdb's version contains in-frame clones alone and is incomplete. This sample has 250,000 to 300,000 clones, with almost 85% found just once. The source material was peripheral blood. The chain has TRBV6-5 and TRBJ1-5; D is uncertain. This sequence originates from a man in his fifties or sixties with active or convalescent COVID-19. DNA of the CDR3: TGTGCCAGCAGTACCGACACTCAGCCCCAGCATTTT. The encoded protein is CASSTDTQPQHF.